What follows are 15 T cell receptor beta chains derived from one specimen sequenced in a study of CD8+CD57+ T cells in acquired aplastic anemia. Flow cytometry had shown expanded CD8+CD57+ cells in the patients chosen for sequencing. TCR beta VDJ combinations and CDR3 sequences were profiled from genomic DNA. TCRdb recomputed calls from the reads with MiXCR, one row per CDR3 protein. The sample includes some 200,000 distinct CDR3 sequences, roughly 53% of them seen just once. The source material was sorted CD4+, CD8+, or CD8+CD57+ T cells (not recorded which) from PBMCs. The receptor source for this set is a human donor with aplastic anemia.

Many counts were recorded for this clonotype. V gene TRBV12-3 or TRBV12-4 combines with J gene TRBJ1-6; 8 bases agree with TRBD1. The V and J ends lost 6 bases and 10 bases, in that order; junction bases with no gene match: 17. CDR3 size: 17 residues. In nucleotides, the CDR3 is TGTGCCAGCAGACCGACAACCGGACAGGGAGGCCGGTCACCCCTCCACTTT. Amino acids: CASRPTTGQGGRSPLHF.

This chain links TRBV2 with TRBJ1-2; 7 nucleotides agree with TRBD1. The trim removed 5 bases at V and 3 bases at J, leaving 6 bases unmatched. The CDR3 spans 14 residues. Germline V CDR1 and CDR2: SNHLY, FYNNEI. CDR3 DNA sequence: TGTGCCAGCAGTTCTGGCAGGGGGGACTATGGCTACACCTTC. Translating it yields CASSSGRGDYGYTF.

This clonotype was counted many times. The genes are TRBV12-3 or TRBV12-4 and TRBJ1-6, with no clear D. The CDR3 is 13 amino acids. V lost 3 bases and J 6 bases, leaving 6 bases between the germline ends. The DNA of the CDR3 is TGTGCCAGCAGTTTTGACGGTAATTCACCCCTCCACTTT. It is translated as CASSFDGNSPLHF.

The chain links TRBV10-3 to TRBJ1-6; maybe TRBD1 (6 bases). The CDR3 consists of 13 residues. Trimming removed 2 bases from V and 10 bases from J, with 9 bases in between. Germline-derived CDR1 and CDR2 are ENHRY and SYGVKD. CDR3 amino acids: CAISEIQGSPLHF. CDR3 DNA: TGTGCCATCAGTGAGATACAGGGCTCACCCCTCCACTTT.

The genes are TRBV4-1 and TRBJ2-5; 7 bases are shared with TRBD2. With 4 bases clipped from V and 5 bases from J, the junction kept 7 bases outside the gene matches. Germline CDR1 is MGHRA and CDR2 is YSYEKL. The CDR3 covers 14 residues. The CDR3 reads CASSRTGRWETQYF. The CDR3 bases are TGCGCCAGCAGCCGGACCGGGAGGTGGGAGACCCAGTACTTC.

This clonotype was picked up many times. The V and J genes are TRBV19 and TRBJ2-7; 12 positions match TRBD1. V was pared by 7 bases and J by 5 bases, with 3 bases of the junction left unmatched. CDR3 size: 13 residues. CDR1 LNHDA and CDR2 SQIVND come from the germline V gene (reference sequence). The CDR3 DNA reads TGTGCCAGTATGGGACAGGGGGCGGACGAGCAGTACTTC. Protein product: CASMGQGADEQYF.

This clonotype has just a few counts. The V and J genes are TRBV6-5 and TRBJ1-5; TRBD1 agrees at 10 bases. CDR3 size: 14 residues. V lost 6 bases, J lost 4 bases, and 3 bases stayed unmatched. From germline, CDR1 is MNHEY and CDR2 SVGAGI. CDR3 residues: CASRGQGRNQPQHF. In DNA, the CDR3 is TGTGCCAGCAGGGGACAGGGGAGGAATCAGCCCCAGCATTTT.

This chain links TRBV20-1 with TRBJ1-4; D may be TRBD1 (5 bases). The germline V and J ends were trimmed by 8 bases and 5 bases, with 21 bases remaining between them. The CDR3 is made up of 15 amino acids. Germline V gene data show CDR1 as DFQATT and CDR2 as SNEGSKA (reference sequence). DNA of the CDR3: TGCAGTTCTAAAGGGGCTAGCGGGGGGAATGAAAAACTGTTTTTT. This translates into CSSKGASGGNEKLFF.

This clonotype has at least ten counts. The CDR3 DNA reads TGTGCCAGCAGCTTACCCGTAGGGGCCGGGCGCACAGATACGCAGTATTTT. It encodes CASSLPVGAGRTDTQYF. The genes are TRBV7-3 and TRBJ2-3; D is perhaps TRBD1 (5 bases). V lost 2 bases and J lost 1, with 16 bases in between. CDR1 and CDR2 (germline): SGHTA, FQGTGA. The CDR3 covers 17 residues.

The V and J genes are TRBV10-1 and TRBJ2-3, with 7 bases fitting TRBD2. J gave up 6 bases and V 3 bases, and 6 bases lay outside the gene matches. CDR3 length: 14 amino acids. Germline V CDR1 and CDR2: WNHNN, SYGVQD (reference sequence). CDR3 residues: CASSEATSRDTQYF. In DNA, the CDR3 is TGCGCCAGCAGTGAAGCGACTAGCCGTGATACGCAGTATTTT.

This clonotype was seen repeatedly, ten times or more. The rearrangement joins TRBV5-1 to TRBJ2-1; TRBD2 agrees at 9 bases. Losses at the gene ends were 0 bases for V and 8 bases for J; bases not matched to a gene: 9. Germline V gives CDR1 SGHRS, CDR2 YFSETQ. The CDR3 length is 16 residues. Here the CDR3 DNA reads TGCGCCAGCAGCTTGGGGGGGACTAGCCAGTACCATGAGCAGTTCTTC. Encoded protein: CASSLGGTSQYHEQFF.

In this sample, this clonotype turned up many times. V is TRBV19 and J is TRBJ2-1; D possibly corresponds to TRBD2 (6 bases). Germline V lookup: CDR1 LNHDA, CDR2 SQIVND (reference sequence). V was pared by 2 bases and J by 3 bases, with 11 bases between. CDR3 size: 15 residues. The CDR3 loop reads CASSIWRGDYNEQFF. The DNA for the CDR3 is TGTGCCAGTAGTATATGGCGCGGGGACTACAATGAGCAGTTCTTC.

In this sample, this clonotype turned up many times. The rearrangement links TRBV11-3 to TRBJ2-2; TRBD1 matches 8 bases. The CDR3 runs to 15 residues. Germline assignment: CDR1 SGHNT and CDR2 YENEEA. The J segment lost 4 bases and the V segment lost 4 bases, leaving 5 bases of the junction unmatched. The CDR3 loop reads CASSSDRGPTGELFF. In DNA form, the CDR3 reads TGTGCCAGCAGCTCCGACAGGGGCCCCACCGGGGAGCTGTTTTTT.

The CDR3 is CASRPGSSYDLRADTEAFF. CDR3 nucleotides: TGTGCCAGCAGACCCGGGTCGTCCTACGACTTAAGGGCTGACACTGAAGCTTTCTTT. J is TRBJ1-1 and V is TRBV12-3 or TRBV12-4; no reliable D call. The length of the CDR3 is 19 residues. The V and J ends lost 6 bases and 3 bases respectively, with 29 bases between them.

This clonotype was observed many times. J is TRBJ1-2 and V is TRBV5-1; D might be TRBD1 (5 bases). Germline V gene sequence: CDR1 SGHRS, CDR2 YFSETQ. The V gene lost 3 bases and the J gene lost 4 bases, with 19 bases spanning the gap. CDR3 length equals 16 residues. The CDR3 DNA reads as TGCGCCAGCAGCTCTGGGGCAGGTGATTTACTCTATGGCTACACCTTC. Amino acid sequence: CASSSGAGDLLYGYTF. The complete variable domain, with remaining parts taken from reference TRBV5-1 and TRBJ1-2, reads KAGVTQTPRYLIKTRGQQVTLSCSPISGHRSVSWYQQTPGQGLQFLFEYFSETQRNKGNFPGRFSGRQFSNSRSEMNVSTLELGDSALYLCASSSGAGDLLYGYTFGSGTRLTVV.